A selection of T cell receptor beta chains follows, all from one sample in a study of blood T cell repertoires in COVID-19. The method was immunoSEQ multiplex PCR; TCRdb's version includes in-frame clones alone and lacks a portion of them. Among about 140,000 clones, almost 85% were seen once, and the ten largest hold roughly 3.4%. Sequences were obtained from PBMCs or T cells enriched from blood (not recorded which). The receptors originated from a woman aged 50 to 65 with acute COVID-19. CDR3s include the opening cysteine and the closing phenylalanine or tryptophan. Each record gives: CDR3 protein, J gene, V gene.

CDR3 protein: CASSQDIAGSDYGYTF; J gene: TRBJ1-2; V gene: TRBV4-1
CDR3 protein: CAIRVGGDGGPQHF; J gene: TRBJ1-5; V gene: TRBV10-3
CDR3 protein: CASSDAGTSGRALQYF; J gene: TRBJ2-3; V gene: TRBV6-4
CDR3 protein: CASSYSQNTEAFF; J gene: TRBJ1-1; V gene: TRBV6-5
CDR3 protein: CASRRTSATYEQYF; J gene: TRBJ2-7; V gene: TRBV5-6
CDR3 protein: CASSGGRNSYNEQFF; J gene: TRBJ2-1; V gene: TRBV5-1
CDR3 protein: CASRDSRGTQYF; J gene: TRBJ2-5; V gene: TRBV6-5
CDR3 protein: CASSVVAGGGTDTQYF; J gene: TRBJ2-3; V gene: TRBV9
CDR3 protein: CASSLDRGSGSFETQYF; J gene: TRBJ2-5; V gene: TRBV7-9
CDR3 protein: CASSRTSGRAETQYF; J gene: TRBJ2-5; V gene: TRBV7-2
CDR3 protein: CASSLDSGRNYEQYF; J gene: TRBJ2-7; V gene: TRBV5-6
CDR3 protein: CASSPSGGATPRENIQYF; J gene: TRBJ2-4; V gene: TRBV3-1/TRBV3-2
CDR3 protein: CASSVSPARNEKLFF; J gene: TRBJ1-4; V gene: TRBV7-9
CDR3 protein: CASSLGRNTEAFF; J gene: TRBJ1-1; V gene: TRBV7-8
CDR3 protein: CASSSNAGTQNEQFF; J gene: TRBJ2-1; V gene: TRBV7-2
CDR3 protein: CSVDVSGRNEQFF; J gene: TRBJ2-1; V gene: TRBV29-1
CDR3 protein: CASSFGTSGSDEQYF; J gene: TRBJ2-7; V gene: TRBV7-6
CDR3 protein: CASSPPLAGGILIEQFF; J gene: TRBJ2-1; V gene: TRBV5-4
CDR3 protein: CASSPSLGSGANVLTF; J gene: TRBJ2-6; V gene: TRBV5-1
CDR3 protein: CASRTGGIYEQYF; J gene: TRBJ2-7; V gene: TRBV28